This T cell receptor beta chain was documented in a study of T-cell memory formation after mild COVID-19. This clonotype has just a few counts. TCRdb re-analysed the 5' RACE reads in MiXCR, keeping a single row per CDR3 protein. Counted here are 200,000 to 250,000 distinct CDR3 sequences, approximately 15% occurring once; the ten biggest clones make up approximately 2.1%. The V gene end was trimmed by 4 bases and the J gene end by 3 bases; junction bases not matched to a gene: 12. Germline-derived CDR1 and CDR2 are SGHRS and YFSETQ. CDR3 length: 16 residues. What was sequenced was PBMCs or a T cell subset sorted from them (not recorded which). V and J are TRBV5-1 and TRBJ1-2; TRBD1 agrees at 7 bases. This clonotype was obtained from an adult woman who had mild COVID-19 (a few samples of this study predate the infection). Cell type and time point are not known. The CDR3 region is CASSPGSRTGHYGYTF. CDR3 sequence (DNA): TGCGCCAGCAGCCCGGGATCACGGACAGGCCACTATGGCTACACCTTC.